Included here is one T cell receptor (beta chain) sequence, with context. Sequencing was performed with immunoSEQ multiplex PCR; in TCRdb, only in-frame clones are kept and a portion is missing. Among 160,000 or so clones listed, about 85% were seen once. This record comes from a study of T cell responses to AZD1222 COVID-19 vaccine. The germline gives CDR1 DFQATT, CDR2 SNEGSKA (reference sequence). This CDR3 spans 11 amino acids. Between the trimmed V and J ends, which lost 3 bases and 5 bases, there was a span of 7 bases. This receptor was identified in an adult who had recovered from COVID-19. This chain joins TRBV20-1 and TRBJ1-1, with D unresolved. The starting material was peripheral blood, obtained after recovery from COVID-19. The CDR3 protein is CSASGRTEAFF. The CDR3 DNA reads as TGCAGTGCTAGCGGGAGAACTGAAGCTTTCTTT.